The text below deals with one T cell receptor beta chain. The V and J ends lost 2 bases and 5 bases respectively, with 10 bases between them. CDR1 SGHNT and CDR2 YYREEE come from the germline V gene (reference sequence). CDR3 length: 13 residues. This sample was included in a study of blood T cell repertoires in COVID-19. Some clones are missing from TCRdb's copy, which holds only in-frame ones; the method was immunoSEQ multiplex PCR. The profile shows hundreds of thousands of clones, 86% of them singletons. Input material: peripheral blood. The TCR sequence derives from a woman aged 55-69 years with COVID-19, enrolled during active disease. The rearrangement joins TRBV5-4 to TRBJ1-2; D is unclear. The CDR3 nucleotides read TGTGCCAGCAGCTTAGAGAGAACTTATGGCTACACCTTC. It translates to CASSLERTYGYTF.